The 11 T cell receptor beta chains below were found in one sample sequenced in a study of blood T cell repertoires in COVID-19. Clones were sequenced by immunoSEQ multiplex PCR, and TCRdb holds only the in-frame ones, with some missing. The sample lists 130,000 to 150,000 clones, more than 75% seen once, with approximately 2.5% in the top ten. The sequenced sample was peripheral blood. The receptor set was obtained from a human donor with acute or convalescent COVID-19. The donor label of this sample is uncertain.

This sequence joins TRBV30 and TRBJ1-5, with 8 bases matching TRBD1. Germline V gives CDR1 GTSNPN, CDR2 SVGIG (reference sequence). V was pared by 3 bases and J by 2 bases, with 3 bases of the junction left unmatched. The CDR3 is 14 residues long. Written as DNA, the CDR3 is TGTGCCTGGAGAGCGGACAGGGGCAATCAGCCCCAGCATTTT. Residues: CAWRADRGNQPQHF. The full variable domain, with the rest looked up from reference TRBV30 and TRBJ1-5, is SQTIHQWPATLVQPVGSPLSLECTVEGTSNPNLYWYRQAAGRGLQLLFYSVGIGQISSEVPQNLSASRPQDRQFILSSKKLLLSDSGFYLCAWRADRGNQPQHFGDGTRLSIL.

This chain uses TRBV3-1 (or the pseudogene TRBV3-2) with TRBJ2-5; 9 bases fit TRBD2. The CDR3 is made up of 17 amino acids. Trimming took 0 bases from V and 2 from J; bases not matched to a gene: 7. Germline V gene data show CDR1 as LGHDT and CDR2 as YNNKEL (reference sequence). The CDR3 reads CASSQEWLAGGQETQYF. The CDR3 coding sequence is TGTGCCAGCAGCCAAGAGTGGTTGGCGGGGGGGCAAGAGACCCAGTACTTC.

CDR3 residues: CASSFLAGTGDEQYV. CDR3 sequence (DNA): TGTGCCAGCAGCTTTCTCGCCGGGACAGGGGACGAGCAGTACGTC. V gene TRBV5-6 combines with J gene TRBJ2-7; 10 positions match TRBD1. Germline CDR1 reads SGHDT; CDR2 reads YYEEEE. This CDR3 comprises 15 residues. The V gene end was trimmed by 2 bases and the J gene end by 5 bases; junction bases not matched to a gene: 7.

This clone has just a few counts. The genes are TRBV2 and TRBJ2-1; a possible D gene is TRBD2 (5 bases). The germline CDR1 and CDR2 sequences are SNHLY and FYNNEI. Trimming pared 5 bases from V and 6 bases from J, leaving 14 bases between. The length of the CDR3 is 14 residues. For the CDR3, the DNA is TGTGCCAGCAGTCGGGGTGACTACGGCAATGAGCAGTTCTTC. Translated: CASSRGDYGNEQFF.

V usage is TRBV6-6 and J usage is TRBJ1-2, with 8 bases fitting TRBD1. The CDR3 is 15 amino acids. With 5 bases clipped from V and 0 bases from J, the junction kept 5 bases outside the gene matches. Per the germline V gene, CDR1 is MNHNY and CDR2 is SVGAGI (reference sequence). The CDR3 nucleotides are TGTGCCAGCAGTGGTGAGGGACAGGCTAACTATGGCTACACCTTC. Translation: CASSGEGQANYGYTF.

This clone was recorded only once. V and J are TRBV7-9 and TRBJ1-5; D may be TRBD1 (5 bases). CDR1 is SEHNR, CDR2 FQNEAQ, per germline (reference sequence). This CDR3 contains 14 residues. V was trimmed by 7 bases and J by 4 bases, leaving 14 bases between them. In nucleotides, the CDR3 is TGTGCCAGCACCATTGGGGGAGGGAATCAGCCCCAGCATTTT. Its protein product is CASTIGGGNQPQHF.

The CDR3 protein is CASSLEAGPSLRAFF. The CDR3 region has the DNA TGCGCCAGCAGCTTGGAGGCAGGGCCCTCCCTTAGGGCTTTCTTT. J is TRBJ1-1 and V is TRBV5-1, with a tentative D call TRBD1 (5 bases). Germline CDR1 and CDR2: SGHRS and YFSETQ. The CDR3 consists of 15 residues. Trimming stripped 0 bases from V and 11 bases from J, with 20 bases between.

This chain connects TRBV19 to TRBJ2-3, with TRBD2 matching over 11 bases. V lost 3 bases to trimming and J lost 6 bases; unmatched junction nucleotides: 5. This CDR3 spans 15 amino acids. The germline CDR1 and CDR2 sequences are LNHDA and SQIVND (reference sequence). The CDR3 loop is CASSILAGGPDTQYF. CDR3 bases: TGTGCCAGTAGTATCCTAGCGGGAGGTCCCGATACGCAGTATTTT.

V is TRBV7-9 and J is TRBJ1-3; D is perhaps TRBD1 (5 bases). Germline loops: CDR1 SEHNR, CDR2 FQNEAQ (reference sequence). V dropped 3 bases and J dropped 0 bases, with 18 bases sitting between them. This CDR3 has 18 residues. The CDR3 DNA reads TGTGCCAGCAGCTTCTTCCCAAGTCAGGGTAGCTCTGGAAACACCATATATTTT. Its translation is CASSFFPSQGSSGNTIYF.

This chain uses TRBV3-1 (or the pseudogene TRBV3-2) with TRBJ2-7, with 10 bases fitting TRBD1. Unmatched junction bases numbered 2, after V lost 3 bases and J lost 3 bases. The CDR3 loop spans 14 amino acids. Germline values: CDR1 LGHDT, CDR2 YNNKEL (reference sequence). The CDR3 nucleotides are TGTGCCAGCAGCCACAGGGACAGGGGCTACGAGCAGTACGTC. Its translation: CASSHRDRGYEQYV.

Remarks on this clone: Other DNA sequences in this sample translate to the same CDR3. The chain employs TRBV3-1 (or the pseudogene TRBV3-2) and TRBJ1-1; a weak D match, TRBD1 (5 bases). Trimming pared 3 bases from V and 5 bases from J, leaving 7 bases between. The CDR3 loop spans 12 amino acids. Germline V gene lookup returns CDR1 LGHDT and CDR2 YNNKEL (reference sequence). The CDR3 DNA is TGTGCCAGCAGCCAGGGGGGAACTGAAGCTTTCTTT. Amino acids: CASSQGGTEAFF.